Below, 23 T cell receptor beta chains from the same sample are listed, as sequenced in a study of T cell responses to AZD1222 COVID-19 vaccine. Data came from immunoSEQ multiplex PCR; TCRdb stores just in-frame clones and leaves some out. The table has about 120,000 clones, around nine tenths seen once. The material was peripheral blood, obtained on day 0 of MenACWY control vaccination. Every receptor here comes from an adult in good health.

This clone has a handful of counts. V gene TRBV27 combines with J gene TRBJ2-5; 8 nucleotides match TRBD1. Germline V gene sequence: CDR1 MNHEY, CDR2 SMNVEV (reference sequence). The CDR3 consists of 15 residues. Trimming cost V 5 bases and J 4 bases; bases outside gene matches: 9. CDR3 in DNA: TGTGCCAGCAGTCAAGGGACAGGCGGGGTAGAGACCCAGTACTTC. It translates to CASSQGTGGVETQYF.

The chain recombines TRBV3-1 (or the pseudogene TRBV3-2) with TRBJ2-7; D is unclear. Looked up from germline, CDR1 is LGHDT and CDR2 is YNNKEL (reference sequence). V lost 0 bases, J lost 5 bases, and 8 bases lay in between. This CDR3 spans 13 amino acids. The chain's CDR3 is CASSQDTVDEQYF. CDR3 bases: TGTGCCAGCAGCCAAGACACCGTGGACGAGCAGTACTTC.

CDR3 loop: CASSYSGNTNTGELFF. Here the CDR3 DNA reads TGTGCCAGCAGTTACTCGGGAAACACGAACACCGGGGAGCTGTTTTTT. This sequence joins TRBV6-6 and TRBJ2-2; D uncertain. The V end lost 0 bases, the J end lost 0 bases, and 8 bases lay between the germline ends. The CDR3 is 16 residues long. The V gene's germline CDR1 is MNHNY and CDR2 SVGAGI (reference sequence).

The chain couples TRBV7-9 to TRBJ2-1; 12 nucleotides match TRBD2. V gave up 4 bases and J gave up 9 bases; unmatched junction bases: 10. The CDR3 is made up of 16 amino acids. Germline V gene lookup returns CDR1 SEHNR and CDR2 FQNEAQ (reference sequence). Here the CDR3 reads CASSSLTSGRRGEQFF. The CDR3 nucleotides read TGTGCCAGCAGCTCCCTGACTAGCGGGAGACGGGGTGAGCAGTTCTTC.

The V and J genes are TRBV5-6 and TRBJ2-1; 7 bases align to TRBD2. This CDR3 region has 13 residues. Germline CDR1 reads SGHDT; CDR2 reads YYEEEE. V dropped 4 bases and J dropped 7; count of bases not matched to a gene: 5. For the CDR3, the DNA is TGTGCCAGCAGCATCACAGCGGGGAATGAGCAGTTCTTC. Protein: CASSITAGNEQFF.

Only a few counts were recorded for this clone. Other DNA sequences in the same sample also yield this CDR3. The genes are TRBV6-5 and TRBJ1-1; 9 nucleotides agree with TRBD1. The CDR3 covers 15 residues. Trimming removed 0 bases from V and 3 bases from J; junction bases left unmatched: 2. CDR1 is MNHEY and CDR2 is SVGAGI in the germline V gene. As DNA, the CDR3 is TGTGCCAGCAGTTACTCCAGGACAGGGGACACTGAAGCTTTCTTT. Translating it yields CASSYSRTGDTEAFF.

CDR3 sequence: CASSPIFSGDTQYF. CDR3 DNA sequence: TGTGCCAGCAGTCCTATCTTTAGCGGAGATACGCAGTATTTT. V and J are TRBV6-5 and TRBJ2-3; D perhaps matches TRBD2 (6 bases). The CDR3 extends over 14 amino acids. Germline CDR1 and CDR2: MNHEY and SVGAGI. Trimming took off 5 bases at V and 5 bases at J, with 14 bases between the two ends.

CDR3 in amino acids: CASSSRDRFNYGYTF. The CDR3 nucleotides read TGTGCCAGCAGCAGCCGGGACAGGTTTAACTATGGCTACACCTTC. The V gene is TRBV7-9, the J gene TRBJ1-2; TRBD1 agrees at 8 bases. The CDR3 spans 15 residues. The trim removed 5 bases at V and 1 base at J, leaving 6 bases unmatched. Germline V gives CDR1 SEHNR, CDR2 FQNEAQ (reference sequence).

This chain links TRBV29-1 with TRBJ2-1; 7 bases agree with TRBD1. CDR3 length equals 14 residues. The J segment lost 2 bases and the V segment lost 3 bases, leaving 4 bases of the junction unmatched. Germline CDR1 reads SQVTM; CDR2 reads ANQGSEA. CDR3 loop: CSVESQGAYNEQFF. CDR3 in DNA: TGCAGCGTTGAGTCGCAGGGGGCCTACAATGAGCAGTTCTTC.

The chain combines TRBV29-1 with TRBJ2-2, with D perhaps matching TRBD1 (6 bases). The germline V gene encodes CDR1 SQVTM and CDR2 ANQGSEA. V was pared by 6 bases and J by 4 bases, with 12 bases between. This CDR3 has 13 residues. The CDR3 reads CSVGKGVTGELFF. The CDR3 nucleotides are TGCAGCGTCGGCAAGGGGGTCACCGGGGAGCTGTTTTTT.

V is TRBV11-3 and J is TRBJ2-1; the D gene is possibly TRBD2 (6 bases). This CDR3 region has 14 residues. Deletions cut 5 bases from V and 4 bases from J, with 12 bases between. The V gene's germline CDR1 is SGHNT and CDR2 YENEEA. CDR3 nucleotide sequence: TGTGCCAGCAGCACCAGGGACTTTTACAATGAGCAGTTCTTC. Protein product: CASSTRDFYNEQFF.

The V and J genes are TRBV19 and TRBJ2-7; 7 bases are shared with TRBD1. The CDR3 has 14 amino acids. Germline loops: CDR1 LNHDA, CDR2 SQIVND (reference sequence). The J segment lost 1 base and the V segment lost 5 bases, leaving 5 bases of the junction unmatched. The CDR3, as DNA: TGTGCCAGTAGTCGTGGGACAGTATCCTACGAGCAGTACTTC. Protein: CASSRGTVSYEQYF.

V is TRBV7-2 and J is TRBJ1-4, with D perhaps TRBD1 (5 bases). The length of the CDR3 is 15 residues. Trimming cost V 1 base and J 7 bases, with 13 bases left between them. Per germline, CDR1 SGHTA and CDR2 FQGNSA. The CDR3 DNA reads TGTGCCAGCAGCTTAGTGGGGGGTTTTTTTGAAAAACTGTTTTTT. Its protein is CASSLVGGFFEKLFF.

Of note for this clone: The junction does not match germline at one end; this may be a read error. This chain uses TRBV4-2 with TRBJ2-7; TRBD2 aligns across 13 bases. Per the germline V gene, CDR1 is LGHNA and CDR2 is YNFKEQ. There are 16 residues in the CDR3. The CDR3 is CVSSGTSGNPPYEQYF. In DNA, the CDR3 is TGTGTCAGCAGCGGGACTAGCGGGAACCCCCCCTACGAGCAGTACTTC.

The chain combines TRBV5-1 with TRBJ2-7; TRBD2 matches 12 bases. V lost 0 bases, J lost 2 bases, and 9 bases stayed unmatched. The CDR3 consists of 18 residues. The V gene's germline CDR1 is SGHRS and CDR2 YFSETQ. The CDR3 nucleotides are TGCGCCAGCAGCTTGGACCTCTTGACTAGCGGGAGAACCTACGAGCAGTACTTC. This codes for CASSLDLLTSGRTYEQYF.

This rearrangement joins TRBV7-2 to TRBJ1-3; no clear D gene. CDR1 SGHTA and CDR2 FQGNSA come from the germline V gene. V lost 1 base and J 4 bases, leaving 8 bases between the germline ends. The CDR3 is 14 residues long. DNA of the CDR3: TGTGCCAGCAGCTTAGTTACCGCCGGAAACACCATATATTTT. It yields the protein CASSLVTAGNTIYF.

This clone was picked up a small number of times. The CDR3 loop is CASSVSGSTDTQYF. The DNA for the CDR3 is TGTGCCAGCAGTGTTAGCGGGAGCACAGATACGCAGTATTTT. The chain joins TRBV6-4 to TRBJ2-3, with 7 bases fitting TRBD2. Germline trimming cut 4 bases from V and 0 bases from J; bases unmatched to any gene: 1. Germline V gene data show CDR1 as MRHNA and CDR2 as SNTAGT. The CDR3 is 14 residues long.

The J gene is TRBJ1-2, the V gene TRBV19, with TRBD1 identical over 8 bases. V dropped 7 bases and J dropped 5; count of bases not matched to a gene: 9. The germline CDR1 and CDR2 sequences are LNHDA and SQIVND (reference sequence). The CDR3 sequence is 14 residues long. The CDR3, as DNA: TGTGCCAGTACCCGGGGACAGGCCGGATATGGCTACACCTTC. Translated: CASTRGQAGYGYTF.

V is TRBV6-5 and J is TRBJ2-5, with 7 positions matching TRBD2. CDR1 MNHEY and CDR2 SVGAGI come from the germline V gene. V was pared by 6 bases and J by 5 bases, with 9 bases of the junction left unmatched. The CDR3 covers 14 residues. CDR3 region: CASSPRLASETQYF. Written as DNA, the CDR3 is TGTGCCAGCAGCCCCCGACTAGCCTCGGAGACCCAGTACTTC.

The CDR3 protein is CASSTSDRGRKDEKLFF. The CDR3 DNA sequence: TGTGCCAGTAGTACCTCGGACAGGGGGCGAAAAGATGAAAAACTGTTTTTT. The chain is built from TRBV19 and TRBJ1-4, with 11 bases aligning to TRBD1. Per the germline V gene, CDR1 is LNHDA and CDR2 is SQIVND (reference sequence). The junction had 10 bases not matched to a gene; V was cut back by 4 bases and J by 6 bases. This CDR3 is 17 amino acids long.

The chain combines TRBV27 with TRBJ2-7; 10 bases fit TRBD1. Germline V gene data show CDR1 as MNHEY and CDR2 as SMNVEV (reference sequence). J gave up 6 bases and V 5 bases, and 1 base lay outside the gene matches. The CDR3 extends over 12 amino acids. The CDR3 loop is CASSRTGGEQYF. The DNA of the CDR3 is TGTGCCAGCAGTCGGACAGGGGGCGAGCAGTACTTC.

The chain couples TRBV2 to TRBJ2-7; D is unresolved. Germline lookup yields CDR1 SNHLY and CDR2 FYNNEI. This CDR3 region has 14 residues. V was shortened by 0 bases and J by 4 bases, with 10 bases between the two germline ends. CDR3 residues: CASSEAGIAYEQYF. CDR3 nucleotides: TGTGCCAGCAGTGAAGCGGGTATAGCTTACGAGCAGTACTTC.

The chain employs TRBV7-9 and TRBJ2-5, with D maybe TRBD1 (5 bases). The CDR3 covers 13 residues. The germline CDR1 and CDR2 sequences are SEHNR and FQNEAQ (reference sequence). Trimming left V 5 bases short and J 5 bases short, with 12 bases between. CDR3 protein: CASSLQGIETQYF. The CDR3 DNA follows: TGTGCCAGCAGCCTTCAGGGTATCGAGACCCAGTACTTC. The variable domain in full, with the rest retrieved from reference TRBV7-9 and TRBJ2-5, is DTGVSQNPRHKITKRGQNVTFRCDPISEHNRLYWYRQTLGQGPEFLTYFQNEAQLEKSRLLSDRFSAERPKGSFSTLEIQRTEQGDSAMYLCASSLQGIETQYFGPGTRLLVL.